Reported below is one T cell receptor (beta chain). The sample comes from a study of blood T cell repertoires in COVID-19. The data were produced by immunoSEQ multiplex PCR, yet TCRdb's version contains in-frame clones alone and is incomplete. The data show almost 400,000 clones, roughly 91% seen once. Ages ranged from roughly 18 to 100 years, with residence in fewer than 25 US areas. Participants had their cohort set by participant-reported clinical history. Cohort 3 recovery required two negative PCRs, clearance, or symptom resolution. This sequence was found in a woman in her thirties who had recovered from COVID-19. Sequences were obtained from PBMCs or T cells enriched from blood (not recorded which).

The CDR3 here is CASSTRTATYEQYF. CDR3 nucleotide sequence: TGTGCCAGCTCAACCCGGACTGCTACCTACGAGCAGTACTTC. The rearrangement links TRBV18 to TRBJ2-7, with D perhaps matching TRBD2 (5 bases). Trimming pared 5 bases from V and 2 bases from J, leaving 13 bases between. Germline CDR1 reads KGHSH; CDR2 reads LQKENI. The CDR3 totals 14 residues.